This TCR beta chain was captured by sequencing in a study of shared clonotypes between healthy human individuals. Study results and caveats: In the sorted subsets, rarefaction showed sequencing was incomplete despite large depth. Sampling included only blood; tissue repertoires likely differ. Around 5% was the fraction of naive CD4 clonotypes found shared across a few donors.

About this clone itself: The antigen is not known.

Clones were read by immunoSEQ multiplex PCR, and TCRdb kept only the in-frame ones, dropping some. The sample holds approximately 640,000 clones, about 92% seen once. Both CD45RO+ cells and CCR7-negative CD45RA+ TemRA cells were combined to make up CD8 memory. Per germline, CDR1 SGDLS and CDR2 YYNGEE. Trimming cost V 6 bases and J 4 bases, with 16 bases left between them. The CDR3 is 15 amino acids. The specimen sequenced was memory CD8+ T cells from PBMCs. Sample subset: CD45RO+ cells pooled with CCR7-negative TemRA cells. This chain links TRBV9 with TRBJ1-4; D perhaps matches TRBD1 (6 bases). This clonotype was obtained from a man younger than 35 in good health. Some clones in this sample may be carry-over from other donors' samples. The CDR3 DNA is TGTGCCAGCACCCGGGAAGGACAGCTTAATGAAAAACTGTTTTTT. Amino acids: CASTREGQLNEKLFF.